This T cell receptor (beta chain) was sequenced during a study of molecular identifiers for immune sequencing clone quantification. TCRdb re-analysed the PCR reads in MiXCR, keeping a single row per CDR3 protein. The table shows about half a million distinct CDR3 sequences, with about 22% occurring only once. Germline loops: CDR1 LGHNA, CDR2 YSLEER. CDR3 size: 15 residues. Trimming at V came to 2 bases and at J to 6 bases, leaving 9 bases not matched to a gene. This clonotype was detected a few times. The rearrangement links TRBV4-3 to TRBJ2-7; 8 nucleotides line up with TRBD2. Sequencing input: naive CD8+ T cells from blood, with Jurkat cell RNA spiked in. Subset: FACS-sorted CD8+CD4-CCR7+CD45RA+ naive T cells. The clonotype originates from a human donor in good health. Some libraries in this study had Jurkat cell RNA spiked in. Here the CDR3 reads CASSQTRGGLGEQYF. In DNA, the CDR3 is TGCGCCAGCAGCCAAACCCGGGGGGGCTTAGGCGAGCAGTACTTC.